Presented here are 25 T cell receptor beta chains from one specimen sequenced in a study of cytomegalovirus exposure and HLA in healthy donors. The PCR had 60 Vbeta and 13 Jbeta primers. Assay used: immunoSEQ multiplex PCR; TCRdb lists only in-frame clones, some missing. Among approximately 260,000 clones, 84% were seen once, and the ten largest hold 1.5% to 2.5%. The sequenced sample was PBMCs. These receptors were obtained from a woman aged 40 to 49 in good health and CMV-seropositive.

The CDR3 here is CASSAETGAGYGYTF. The CDR3 coding sequence is TGTGCCAGCAGCGCAGAGACAGGGGCCGGCTATGGCTACACCTTC. This chain joins TRBV13 and TRBJ1-2; TRBD1 agrees at 8 bases. The CDR3 contains 15 residues. With 5 bases clipped from V and 4 bases from J, the junction kept 9 bases outside the gene matches. Germline V lookup: CDR1 PRHDT, CDR2 FYEKMQ (reference sequence).

This clone has a handful of counts. The same CDR3 is also encoded by other DNA sequences in this sample. The chain has TRBV5-1 and TRBJ1-1, with D maybe TRBD1 (5 bases). CDR3 size: 14 residues. Germline CDR1 and CDR2: SGHRS and YFSETQ. Trimming left V 1 base short and J 0 bases short, with 7 bases between. The chain's CDR3 is CASSLTGMNTEAFF. CDR3 nucleotides: TGCGCCAGCAGCTTGACAGGTATGAACACTGAAGCTTTCTTT.

This chain links TRBV20-1 with TRBJ2-1; a possible D gene is TRBD1 (6 bases). Germline CDR1 reads DFQATT; CDR2 reads SNEGSKA (reference sequence). V lost 8 bases to trimming and J lost 9 bases, with 8 bases between them. The CDR3 has 9 residues. The chain's CDR3 is CSPRGEQFF. The CDR3 bases are TGCAGTCCCAGGGGTGAGCAGTTCTTC.

This clone was detected once. The chain combines TRBV5-1 with TRBJ1-1; weak D call: TRBD1 (6 bases). Germline CDR1 and CDR2: SGHRS and YFSETQ. Deletions cut 7 bases from V and 0 bases from J, with 13 bases between. This CDR3 region has 14 residues. The CDR3 protein is CASGQQGMNTEAFF. The CDR3 nucleotides are TGCGCCAGCGGCCAACAGGGAATGAACACTGAAGCTTTCTTT. Combining the CDR3 with reference TRBV5-1 and TRBJ1-1 gives the whole variable domain KAGVTQTPRYLIKTRGQQVTLSCSPISGHRSVSWYQQTPGQGLQFLFEYFSETQRNKGNFPGRFSGRQFSNSRSEMNVSTLELGDSALYLCASGQQGMNTEAFFGQGTRLTVV.

The chain has TRBV7-8 and TRBJ1-3; D perhaps matches TRBD1 (6 bases). The CDR3 has 15 residues. V lost 1 base and J 5 bases, leaving 12 bases between the germline ends. Per the germline V gene, CDR1 is SGHVS and CDR2 is FQNEAQ. Here the CDR3 reads CASSLGGGARNTIYF. For the CDR3, the DNA is TGTGCCAGCAGCTTAGGGGGGGGCGCCCGAAACACCATATATTTT.

V and J are TRBV5-6 and TRBJ2-3, with D perhaps TRBD2 (6 bases). The CDR3 length is 18 residues. CDR1 SGHDT and CDR2 YYEEEE come from the germline V gene. Trimming left V 1 base short and J 0 bases short, with 18 bases between. CDR3 nucleotide sequence: TGTGCCAGCAGCTTGACTGTTTACGGGACTGGGAGCACAGATACGCAGTATTTT. Its translation: CASSLTVYGTGSTDTQYF.

CDR3 protein: CASSDTTGGAGTEAFF. In DNA form, the CDR3 reads TGTGCCAGCAGCGACACTACAGGGGGCGCCGGCACTGAAGCTTTCTTT. The V and J genes are TRBV9 and TRBJ1-1; TRBD1 agrees at 9 bases. Germline V CDR1 and CDR2: SGDLS, YYNGEE. This CDR3 is 16 amino acids long. Losses at the gene ends were 3 bases for V and 4 bases for J; bases not matched to a gene: 10.

Only one count was recorded for this clone. This chain uses TRBV5-1 with TRBJ1-4; the D is unclear. CDR3 length: 14 amino acids. V dropped 0 bases and J dropped 7 bases, with 10 bases sitting between them. Germline-derived CDR1 and CDR2 are SGHRS and YFSETQ. CDR3 sequence reads: CASSLVGEGEKLFF. CDR3 sequence (DNA): TGCGCCAGCAGCTTGGTCGGGGAGGGTGAAAAACTGTTTTTT. The complete variable domain, with remaining parts taken from reference TRBV5-1 and TRBJ1-4, reads KAGVTQTPRYLIKTRGQQVTLSCSPISGHRSVSWYQQTPGQGLQFLFEYFSETQRNKGNFPGRFSGRQFSNSRSEMNVSTLELGDSALYLCASSLVGEGEKLFFGSGTQLSVL.

V gene TRBV5-1 combines with J gene TRBJ1-4, with TRBD1 matching over 10 bases. The CDR3 runs 18 residues. Trimming cost V 0 bases and J 8 bases; bases outside gene matches: 13. Per germline, CDR1 SGHRS and CDR2 YFSETQ. The CDR3 protein is CASSLAGTGARREEKLFF. As DNA, the CDR3 is TGCGCCAGCAGCTTGGCCGGGACAGGGGCCAGGCGGGAGGAAAAACTGTTTTTT.

This chain joins TRBV7-9 and TRBJ1-2; D is unresolved. Trimming left V 1 base short and J 1 base short, with 4 bases between. The CDR3 is 13 residues long. The V gene's germline CDR1 is SEHNR and CDR2 FQNEAQ (reference sequence). As DNA, the CDR3 is TGTGCCAGCAGCTTAGACAGTAACTATGGCTACACCTTC. Translation gives CASSLDSNYGYTF.

The V call is TRBV5-1, the J call TRBJ2-5; TRBD1 matches at 7 bases. The CDR3 covers 15 residues. Germline CDR1 SGHRS, CDR2 YFSETQ. V gave up 0 bases and J gave up 1 base; unmatched junction bases: 3. The CDR3 nucleotides read TGCGCCAGCAGCTTGGAGGGGACAGCCCAAGAGACCCAGTACTTC. Translation: CASSLEGTAQETQYF.

This rearrangement joins TRBV4-2 to TRBJ2-1; TRBD2 matches 7 bases. Germline V gene sequence: CDR1 LGHNA, CDR2 YNFKEQ. J lost 4 bases, V lost 3 bases, and 12 bases had no gene match. The CDR3 length is 17 residues. CDR3 nucleotides: TGTGCCAGCAGCCAGGAGGCGGGAGCAATGGGATACAATGAGCAGTTCTTC. This translates into CASSQEAGAMGYNEQFF.

The chain employs TRBV7-2 and TRBJ1-2; D unresolved. CDR1 is SGHTA and CDR2 is FQGNSA in the germline V gene. The CDR3 has 16 residues. V was pared by 1 base and J by 4 bases, with 16 bases between. Here the CDR3 DNA reads TGTGCCAGCAGCTTAGGGGCGGGAGCTAACTCCTATGGCTACACCTTC. Its protein is CASSLGAGANSYGYTF.

This chain joins TRBV7-8 and TRBJ2-1; TRBD2 matches 8 bases. The CDR3 has 15 residues. Trimming cost V 3 bases and J 9 bases; bases outside gene matches: 10. Germline CDR1 and CDR2: SGHVS and FQNEAQ. CDR3 in DNA: TGTGCCAGCAGCTTGGCGGCGGGAGGAATAGGTGAGCAGTTCTTC. Its translation is CASSLAAGGIGEQFF.

The chain combines TRBV10-3 with TRBJ2-2, with TRBD2 matching 10 bases. V dropped 6 bases and J dropped 1; count of bases not matched to a gene: 5. CDR1 ENHRY and CDR2 SYGVKD come from the germline V gene. The CDR3 extends over 16 amino acids. In nucleotides, the CDR3 is TGTGCCATCAGCAAACTAGCGGGAATGAACACCGGGGAGCTGTTTTTT. It specifies CAISKLAGMNTGELFF.

V and J are TRBV7-3 and TRBJ1-1, with D unresolved. The CDR3 runs to 13 residues. Trimming pared 4 bases from V and 0 bases from J, leaving 6 bases between. Germline CDR1 is SGHTA and CDR2 is FQGTGA. In nucleotides, the CDR3 is TGTGCCAGCAGCTCTTCAGTGAACACTGAAGCTTTCTTT. Its translation: CASSSSVNTEAFF. Together with reference TRBV7-3 and TRBJ1-1, the CDR3 gives the full variable domain: GAGVSQTPSNKVTEKGKYVELRCDPISGHTALYWYRQSLGQGPEFLIYFQGTGAADDSGLPNDRFFAVRPEGSVSTLKIQRTERGDSAVYLCASSSSVNTEAFFGQGTRLTVV.

This clone was seen only a few times. J is TRBJ2-7 and V is TRBV19, with 9 bases lining up with TRBD2. Germline loops: CDR1 LNHDA, CDR2 SQIVND (reference sequence). Germline trimming cut 5 bases from V and 3 bases from J; bases unmatched to any gene: 11. The CDR3 spans 16 residues. The CDR3: CASSSATSGQGYEQYF. The CDR3 nucleotides read TGTGCCAGTAGTTCGGCCACTAGCGGGCAGGGCTACGAGCAGTACTTC.

J is TRBJ2-7 and V is TRBV19; tentative D call: TRBD1 (5 bases). The CDR3 has 15 residues. V gave up 4 bases and J gave up 5 bases, with 18 bases separating them. The germline CDR1 and CDR2 sequences are LNHDA and SQIVND (reference sequence). The CDR3 DNA is TGTGCCAGTAGTACCACCCCGGCAGGGTACCACGAGCAGTACTTC. Translation gives CASSTTPAGYHEQYF.

V gene TRBV7-9 combines with J gene TRBJ2-5, with D possibly TRBD1 on 7 matching bases. The CDR3 is 16 residues long. Germline V gene lookup returns CDR1 SEHNR and CDR2 FQNEAQ (reference sequence). V was shortened by 5 bases and J by 0 bases, with 16 bases between the two germline ends. DNA of the CDR3: TGTGCCAGCAGCCCCAGGGGGGCCTTCTACCAAGAGACCCAGTACTTC. Translated: CASSPRGAFYQETQYF.

V is TRBV4-1 and J is TRBJ2-7, with TRBD1 matching over 11 bases. The CDR3 extends over 15 amino acids. V shed 4 bases, J shed 2 bases, and the junction held 4 bases outside the gene matches. The germline CDR1 and CDR2 sequences are MGHRA and YSYEKL. CDR3 nucleotides: TGCGCCAGCAGCCGGGACAGGGGGATAACCTACGAGCAGTACTTC. Protein product: CASSRDRGITYEQYF.

The table lists this clone with a count of one. The J gene is TRBJ2-5, the V gene TRBV6-5; a possible D gene is TRBD1 (5 bases). The CDR3 spans 12 residues. Germline V gives CDR1 MNHEY, CDR2 SVGAGI. V was cut by 5 bases and J by 4 bases, with 8 bases left in between. CDR3 loop: CASSTGLETQYF. Here the CDR3 DNA reads TGTGCCAGCAGTACAGGTTTAGAGACCCAGTACTTC.

The V gene is TRBV27, the J gene TRBJ1-6, with TRBD1 as a possible D gene (5 bases). Germline V gene sequence: CDR1 MNHEY, CDR2 SMNVEV (reference sequence). Trimming removed 6 bases from V and 7 bases from J, with 13 bases in between. This CDR3 has 14 amino acids. The CDR3 protein is CASRRGNTNSPLHF. In nucleotides, the CDR3 is TGTGCCAGCAGGCGGGGCAATACCAATTCACCCCTCCACTTT.

The CDR3, as DNA: TGCAGTGCCACCGGAGGCCCTAGGCAGTATTTT. Its translation is CSATGGPRQYF. V is TRBV20-1 and J is TRBJ2-3; possibly TRBD2 for D (5 bases). Trimming took 6 bases from V and 11 from J, leaving 15 bases between them. This CDR3 has 11 residues. Looked up from germline, CDR1 is DFQATT and CDR2 is SNEGSKA (reference sequence).

The chain carries TRBV5-4 and TRBJ2-1; 7 positions match TRBD2. The V segment lost 4 bases and the J segment 2 bases; nucleotides outside the gene matches: 9. Germline V lookup: CDR1 SGHNT, CDR2 YYREEE (reference sequence). The CDR3 covers 16 residues. The CDR3: CASSGGGAVPYNEQFF. The CDR3, as DNA: TGTGCCAGCAGCGGGGGGGGAGCAGTTCCCTACAATGAGCAGTTCTTC.

The genes are TRBV7-2 and TRBJ1-2, with D possibly being TRBD1 (6 bases). V lost 2 bases to trimming and J lost 7 bases, with 14 bases between them. This CDR3 region has 14 residues. Germline V gene lookup returns CDR1 SGHTA and CDR2 FQGNSA. Here the CDR3 reads CASSLTGGRGGYTF. CDR3 coding DNA: TGTGCCAGCAGCTTAACGGGGGGCCGGGGTGGCTACACCTTC.